Listed below are T cell receptor beta chains from one sample, sequenced in a study of T cells in localized non-small cell lung cancer. Clones were sequenced by immunoSEQ multiplex PCR, and TCRdb holds only the in-frame ones, with some missing. The sample holds some 15,000 clones, about 80% seen once. This specimen consisted of peripheral blood, obtained before any cancer treatment. These receptors came from a male donor aged 60 or over with stage I lung adenocarcinoma. Each CDR3 is given with its conserved first and last residue. A D gene is named only where the DNA matches it firmly. Part of the rows lack a size; the others show once, few, many or a class for expanded clones.

>TRBD1|few|TRBV18|TRBJ1-1
CASSQQGENTEAFF
TGTGCCAGCTCGCAACAGGGGGAGAACACTGAAGCTTTCTTT
>NA|NA|TRBV7-2|TRBJ2-1
CASSLAFPNEQFF
TGTGCCAGCAGCTTAGCGTTTCCGAATGAGCAGTTCTTC
>TRBD1|NA|TRBV30|TRBJ2-1
CAGPGQINEQFF
TGTGCCGGCCCGGGACAGATCAATGAGCAGTTCTTC
>NA|few|TRBV19|TRBJ2-7
CASSDRLESTTERYEQYF
TGTGCCAGTAGTGATCGACTGGAGTCCACGACAGAAAGGTACGAGCAGTACTTC
>NA|NA|TRBV19|TRBJ1-1
CASSQGLMNTEAFF
TGTGCCAGTAGTCAGGGATTAATGAACACTGAAGCTTTCTTT
>TRBD2|once|TRBV7-9|TRBJ2-5
CASSPGGRFQETQYF
TGTGCCAGCAGCCCGGGCGGGAGGTTCCAAGAGACCCAGTACTTC
>NA|NA|TRBV6-6|TRBJ2-1
CASSLRESYNEQFF
TGTGCCAGCAGCCTTCGCGAGTCCTACAATGAGCAGTTCTTC
>NA|NA|TRBV19|TRBJ1-2
CASSRRNYGYTF
TGTGCCAGTAGTAGGAGGAACTATGGCTACACCTTC
>NA|NA|TRBV28|TRBJ2-7
CASRPRKGLSYEQYF
TGTGCCAGCAGACCCCGGAAGGGTCTATCCTACGAGCAGTACTTC
>TRBD2|NA|TRBV18|TRBJ2-1
CASSPFPGGDNEQFF
TGTGCCAGCTCACCATTCCCGGGAGGAGACAATGAGCAGTTCTTC
>TRBD1|NA|TRBV7-3|TRBJ2-5
CASSPDRGETQYF
TGTGCCAGCAGCCCAGACAGGGGAGAGACCCAGTACTTC
>TRBD1|NA|TRBV18|TRBJ1-4
CASSQTDRATNEKLFF
TGTGCCAGCTCACAAACAGACAGGGCAACTAATGAAAAACTGTTTTTT
>TRBD2|NA|TRBV28|TRBJ2-2
CASSLAGGPSGELFF
TGTGCCAGCAGTTTAGCGGGAGGGCCTAGCGGGGAGCTGTTTTTT
>TRBD1|NA|TRBV2|TRBJ2-5
CASRPGGTGGRGETQYF
TGTGCCAGCAGGCCCGGCGGGACAGGGGGGAGGGGAGAGACCCAGTACTTC
>TRBD1|NA|TRBV5-6|TRBJ2-7
CASSLGGQGYEQYF
TGTGCCAGCAGCCTGGGTGGACAGGGGTACGAGCAGTACTTC
>NA|NA|TRBV11-3|TRBJ2-7
CASSLDSAGNYEQYF
TGTGCCAGCAGCTTAGATTCGGCGGGGAACTACGAGCAGTACTTC
>TRBD1|NA|TRBV11-2|TRBJ1-5
CASSLGPTGALNQPQHF
TGTGCCAGCAGCTTAGGTCCTACAGGGGCACTCAATCAGCCCCAGCATTTT
>NA|NA|TRBV7-9|TRBJ2-5
CASSLGGQETQYF
TGTGCCAGCAGCCTAGGGGGGCAAGAGACCCAGTACTTC
>TRBD2|NA|TRBV19|TRBJ2-7
CASTRLAGGGYEQYF
TGTGCCAGTACCCGACTAGCGGGAGGAGGCTACGAGCAGTACTTC
>NA|NA|TRBV5-6|TRBJ2-3
CASSFGVLSTDTQYF
TGTGCCAGCAGCTTTGGGGTTCTTAGCACAGATACGCAGTATTTT
>NA|NA|TRBV28|TRBJ2-3
CASSRVPIADTQYF
TGTGCCAGCAGCAGGGTCCCTATTGCCGATACGCAGTATTTT
>NA|once|TRBV10-3|TRBJ2-7
CAISEFMSGEQYF
TGTGCCATCAGTGAATTTATGTCAGGGGAGCAGTACTTC
>NA|NA|TRBV5-6|TRBJ2-6
CASSLGYGAGANVLTF
TGTGCCAGCAGCTTGGGGTACGGGGCTGGGGCCAACGTCCTGACTTTC
>NA|few|TRBV2|TRBJ1-1
CASSEDRDEEAFF
TGTGCCAGCAGTGAAGACAGAGACGAGGAAGCTTTCTTT
>TRBD1|NA|TRBV10-3|TRBJ2-2
CAISELLTGGSGELFF
TGTGCCATCAGTGAGTTATTGACAGGGGGTTCCGGGGAGCTGTTTTTT
>NA|NA|TRBV27|TRBJ2-1
CASSLSPTSNEQFF
TGTGCCAGCAGTTTATCGCCGACTAGCAATGAGCAGTTCTTC
>NA|NA|TRBV5-1|TRBJ2-2
CASSLLWDTGELFF
TGCGCCAGCAGCTTGCTATGGGACACCGGGGAGCTGTTTTTT
>NA|NA|TRBV9|TRBJ2-5
CASSVVDKETQYF
TGTGCCAGCAGCGTAGTAGACAAAGAGACCCAGTACTTC
>NA|NA|TRBV28|TRBJ1-1
CASIAGGTEAFF
TGTGCCAGCATTGCCGGGGGCACTGAAGCTTTCTTT
>TRBD1|NA|TRBV9|TRBJ1-2
CASSVAGQGMNNGYTF
TGTGCCAGCAGCGTAGCAGGACAGGGAATGAACAATGGCTACACCTTC
>TRBD1|NA|TRBV10-1|TRBJ2-3
CASSVGQGLDTQYF
TGCGCCAGCAGTGTCGGACAGGGGTTAGATACGCAGTATTTT
>NA|NA|TRBV5-8|TRBJ1-2
CASTHRVVYGYTF
TGTGCCAGCACCCACAGGGTGGTATATGGCTACACCTTC
>NA|NA|TRBV7-9|TRBJ1-2
CASSLNRDGYTF
TGTGCCAGCAGCTTAAACAGGGATGGCTACACCTTC
>NA|NA|TRBV7-9|TRBJ2-3
CASSLGTDTQYF
TGTGCCAGCAGCCTCGGCACAGATACGCAGTATTTT
>TRBD1|NA|TRBV19|TRBJ2-6
CASRSDRDPSGANVLTF
TGTGCCAGTAGATCGGACAGGGATCCATCTGGGGCCAACGTCCTGACTTTC
>NA|once|TRBV6-5|TRBJ1-5
CASKSQTYSNQPQHF
TGTGCCAGCAAGTCCCAGACCTATAGCAATCAGCCCCAGCATTTT
>NA|NA|TRBV29-1|TRBJ1-2
CSVGPGGGIKGYTF
TGCAGCGTTGGACCCGGGGGGGGGATTAAGGGCTACACCTTC
>NA|NA|TRBV30|TRBJ1-1
CAWSRIRGQGNTEAFF
TGTGCCTGGAGTCGTATACGCGGACAAGGGAACACTGAAGCTTTCTTT
>NA|NA|TRBV5-6|TRBJ2-5
CASSGWVQETQYF
TGTGCCAGCAGCGGCTGGGTCCAAGAGACCCAGTACTTC
>NA|NA|TRBV27|TRBJ2-1
CASSDGSPRNEQFF
TGTGCCAGCAGCGATGGGTCCCCCAGGAATGAGCAGTTCTTC
>TRBD1|NA|TRBV30|TRBJ2-2
CAWRGQVSGELFF
TGTGCCTGGAGAGGACAGGTCTCCGGGGAGCTGTTTTTT